One and the same sample provided the 23 T cell receptor beta chains below, sequenced in a study of post-analysis software for immune sequencing data. Which antigens these TCRs recognize remains unknown. Prepared libraries of TCR beta cDNA carried unique molecular identifiers. TCRdb called the PCR reads again in MiXCR, with one record for every CDR3 protein. The sample consists of about 500,000 distinct CDR3 sequences, roughly 45% of them appearing once. General observations from the study: TRBV5-6, TRBV5-1 and TRBV20-1 were among about 5 TRBV segments more frequent in patients than controls.

Sequencing was performed on blood. These receptors all come from a girl between 5 and 17 years old with multiple sclerosis.

This clonotype occurred a few times. The chain uses TRBV10-2 and TRBJ2-1; 8 bases align to TRBD2. Per the germline V gene, CDR1 is WSHSY and CDR2 is SAAADI. CDR3 size: 12 residues. After removal of 7 bases from V and 9 bases from J, the junction contained 5 bases not matched to a gene. The CDR3 DNA sequence: TGCGCCAGCATTGGAGCGGGGGTTGAGCAGTTCTTC. It is translated as CASIGAGVEQFF.

This clonotype has more than one count but fewer than ten. The chain has TRBV12-3 or TRBV12-4 and TRBJ2-1; 8 nucleotides agree with TRBD1. The CDR3 is 13 amino acids. The V segment lost 4 bases and the J segment 5 bases; nucleotides outside the gene matches: 1. The CDR3 DNA follows: TGTGCCAGCAGTTCGGACAGGGACAATGAGCAGTTCTTC. This codes for CASSSDRDNEQFF.

V usage is TRBV11-2 and J usage is TRBJ2-7; D is tentatively TRBD1 or TRBD2 (5 bases each). The ends were cut back, 3 bases at V and 5 bases at J, with 17 bases in the middle. This CDR3 spans 15 amino acids. CDR1 is SGHAT, CDR2 FQNNGV, per germline. CDR3 in amino acids: CASSFMGTRDHEQYF. For the CDR3, the DNA is TGTGCCAGCAGCTTTATGGGCACCCGGGACCACGAGCAGTACTTC.

The chain combines TRBV4-1 with TRBJ2-1, with D uncertain. The CDR3 has 16 amino acids. CDR1 and CDR2 (germline): MGHRA, YSYEKL. Trimming shortened V by 4 bases and J by 1 base, and 14 bases separated the two germline ends. CDR3 DNA: TGCGCCAGCAGCCCCCACAGTGGCGGATCCTACAATGAGCAGTTCTTC. Residues: CASSPHSGGSYNEQFF.

This clonotype was seen a few times. This chain links TRBV7-9 with TRBJ2-1; 10 bases fit TRBD2. The length of the CDR3 is 16 residues. The germline gives CDR1 SEHNR, CDR2 FQNEAQ (reference sequence). The V gene end was trimmed by 6 bases and the J gene end by 1 base; junction bases not matched to a gene: 6. CDR3: CASRPAGGPSYNEQFF. CDR3 bases: TGTGCCAGCAGGCCAGCGGGAGGGCCATCCTACAATGAGCAGTTCTTC.

The sample holds a few counts of this clonotype. J is TRBJ2-5 and V is TRBV7-9, with 7 bases aligning to TRBD2. This CDR3 contains 14 residues. Trimming removed 4 bases from V and 2 bases from J; junction bases left unmatched: 4. Germline V CDR1 and CDR2: SEHNR, FQNEAQ (reference sequence). The CDR3 DNA follows: TGTGCCAGCAGCTCAGGGACTACTCAAGAGACCCAGTACTTC. Its translation: CASSSGTTQETQYF. The full variable domain, completed using reference TRBV7-9 and TRBJ2-5, is DTGVSQNPRHKITKRGQNVTFRCDPISEHNRLYWYRQTLGQGPEFLTYFQNEAQLEKSRLLSDRFSAERPKGSFSTLEIQRTEQGDSAMYLCASSSGTTQETQYFGPGTRLLVL.

This clonotype appeared a few times. The chain carries TRBV6-4 and TRBJ2-1; 11 nucleotides line up with TRBD2. Germline CDR1 is MRHNA and CDR2 is SNTAGT. J gave up 6 bases and V 3 bases, and 4 bases lay outside the gene matches. This CDR3 comprises 15 residues. CDR3 amino acids: CASSELAGVVNEQFF. CDR3 nucleotides: TGTGCCAGCAGTGAACTAGCGGGAGTGGTCAATGAGCAGTTCTTC.

This clonotype was seen only a few times. J is TRBJ2-3 and V is TRBV10-1; D gene ambiguous. V was pared by 3 bases and J by 7 bases, with 8 bases between. The CDR3 contains 12 residues. From germline, CDR1 is WNHNN and CDR2 SYGVQD (reference sequence). The CDR3 loop is CASSEGENTQYF. CDR3 DNA: TGCGCCAGCAGTGAAGGAGAGAATACGCAGTATTTT.

V usage is TRBV7-9 and J usage is TRBJ2-7, with D perhaps matching TRBD1 or TRBD2 (5 bases each). Per germline, CDR1 SEHNR and CDR2 FQNEAQ (reference sequence). This CDR3 has 14 amino acids. The V and J ends lost 5 bases and 6 bases respectively, with 17 bases between them. This CDR3 is CASSHPEGIGEQYF. As DNA, the CDR3 is TGTGCCAGCAGCCACCCTGAGGGGATAGGCGAGCAGTACTTC.

The chain carries TRBV12-3 or TRBV12-4 and TRBJ2-3; D gene ambiguous. This CDR3 has 14 residues. With 6 bases removed from V and 0 bases from J, the gap between germline ends came to 10 bases. CDR3 residues: CASSLPGSTDTQYF. The CDR3 DNA follows: TGTGCCAGCAGCCTCCCGGGCAGCACAGATACGCAGTATTTT.

V is TRBV20-1 and J is TRBJ2-1; TRBD2 matches 8 bases. The ends lost 5 bases at V and 3 bases at J; junction bases unmatched: 6. The germline V gene encodes CDR1 DFQATT and CDR2 SNEGSKA (reference sequence). The CDR3 has 14 residues. The chain's CDR3 is CSADIAGLYNEQFF. CDR3 DNA sequence: TGCAGTGCTGATATAGCGGGGCTCTACAATGAGCAGTTCTTC.

The chain is built from TRBV24-1 and TRBJ2-1; D call uncertain. V lost 5 bases to trimming and J lost 5 bases, with 12 bases between them. The CDR3 spans 14 residues. CDR1 and CDR2 (germline): KGHDR, SFDVKD. CDR3 sequence reads: CATSADGPHNEQFF. In DNA, the CDR3 is TGTGCCACCAGTGCTGATGGACCCCACAATGAGCAGTTCTTC.

The chain is built from TRBV29-1 and TRBJ2-7; TRBD1 matches 8 bases. Germline CDR1 is SQVTM and CDR2 is ANQGSEA. This CDR3 is built from 13 residues. The junction had 8 bases not matched to a gene; V was cut back by 6 bases and J by 4 bases. In DNA form, the CDR3 reads TGCAGCGTCAAAGGACAGGGTAATTACGAGCAGTACTTC. Its translation: CSVKGQGNYEQYF.

The chain joins TRBV6-2 or TRBV6-3 to TRBJ1-2, with D unresolved. The CDR3 runs to 13 residues. Per germline, CDR1 MNHEY and CDR2 SVGEGT. The V gene lost 0 bases and the J gene lost 5 bases, with 7 bases spanning the gap. Written as DNA, the CDR3 is TGTGCCAGCAGTTACTCGTCGGCTTATGGCTACACCTTC. As protein: CASSYSSAYGYTF.

The chain employs TRBV29-1 and TRBJ2-3; a weak D match, TRBD2 (6 bases). The CDR3 totals 13 residues. V was trimmed by 6 bases and J by 0 bases, leaving 10 bases between them. Germline V gene lookup returns CDR1 SQVTM and CDR2 ANQGSEA. The CDR3 loop reads CSVARESTDTQYF. CDR3 sequence (DNA): TGCAGCGTGGCACGGGAGAGCACAGATACGCAGTATTTT.

The chain uses TRBV29-1 and TRBJ2-5, with 8 bases fitting TRBD2. The DNA end is more similar to TRBJ2-1, so the J call may be wrong. The CDR3 extends over 16 amino acids. From germline, CDR1 is SQVTM and CDR2 ANQGSEA. The CDR3 is CSVEDGRARLQETQFF. In DNA, the CDR3 is TGCAGCGTTGAAGACGGGAGGGCCCGTTTACAAGAGACCCAGTTCTTC.

The V call is TRBV18, the J call TRBJ2-1; 11 bases map to TRBD2. V dropped 3 bases and J dropped 9; count of bases not matched to a gene: 19. The CDR3 sequence is 19 residues long. Germline CDR1 and CDR2: KGHSH and LQKENI. CDR3 DNA: TGTGCCAGCTCACCGGAGGAGACTAGCGGGGTTGTGAGGCCTTTTGAGCAGTTCTTC. Its translation: CASSPEETSGVVRPFEQFF.

The CDR3 bases are TGTGCCAGTAGTGCCCTTTTGTCCGGCAGCAATCAGCCCCAGCATTTT. As protein: CASSALLSGSNQPQHF. This rearrangement joins TRBV19 to TRBJ1-5; D gene uncertain. Trimming removed 5 bases at V and 1 base at J, with 15 bases between. Germline V gives CDR1 LNHDA, CDR2 SQIVND (reference sequence). The CDR3 has 16 residues.

J is TRBJ2-1 and V is TRBV6-5; 16 bases map to TRBD2. Germline loops: CDR1 MNHEY, CDR2 SVGAGI. The CDR3 is 16 residues long. Losses at the gene ends were 7 bases for V and 3 bases for J; bases not matched to a gene: 3. The CDR3 region has the DNA TGTGCCAGCAAGGGACTAGCGGGAGGGCGCTACAATGAGCAGTTCTTC. It translates to CASKGLAGGRYNEQFF.

CDR3 amino acids: CATSRAGASYEQYF. The CDR3 DNA follows: TGTGCCACCTCCCGGGCAGGGGCCTCCTACGAGCAGTACTTC. V usage is TRBV15 and J usage is TRBJ2-7; D is possibly TRBD1 (6 bases). V lost 8 bases to trimming and J lost 0 bases, with 14 bases between them. Germline CDR1 LNHNV, CDR2 YYDKDF (reference sequence). The CDR3 sequence is 14 residues long.

The chain uses TRBV20-1 and TRBJ2-3; D ambiguous. The CDR3 totals 16 residues. Germline values: CDR1 DFQATT, CDR2 SNEGSKA (reference sequence). V lost 1 base to trimming and J lost 2 bases, with 16 bases between them. CDR3 bases: TGCAGTGCTAGAGCGGGTCGGTCTTCGTACACAGATACGCAGTATTTT. Residues: CSARAGRSSYTDTQYF.

The rearrangement joins TRBV4-2 to TRBJ2-5; D gene unclear. The J call is uncertain, as TRBJ2-7 better fits the DNA end. This CDR3 region has 13 residues. CDR1 and CDR2 (germline): LGHNA, YNFKEQ. CDR3: CASSQVPGYEQYF. The CDR3 DNA follows: TGTGCCAGCAGCCAAGTACCAGGCTACGAGCAGTACTTC.

The genes are TRBV14 and TRBJ2-5; D possibly uses TRBD1 or TRBD2 (5 bases each). The V end lost 1 base, the J end lost 0 bases, and 15 bases lay between the germline ends. This CDR3 contains 17 residues. Germline CDR1 SGHDN, CDR2 FVKESK. The CDR3 is CASSQGFGTPYQETQYF. The DNA of the CDR3 is TGTGCCAGCAGCCAAGGGTTTGGGACCCCGTACCAAGAGACCCAGTACTTC.